This TCR beta chain comes out of a study of CXCR3-negative and CXCR3-positive naive CD8 T cells. TRB cDNA was prepared as libraries by UMI-labeled 5' RACE. TCRdb re-called the 5' RACE reads and gives one entry per CDR3 protein, without DNA. There are 84,000 or so distinct CDR3 sequences in the sample, with roughly 1.4% held by the top ten. Each CD8+ T cell subset was flow-sorted in triplicate. Every sort contained approximately 300,000 cells. Naivety in CD8+ T cells corresponded to a CD45RO-CCR7+CD27+CD95- phenotype. Notes on the study in general: After cryopreservation, expression of CXCR3 was partially reduced, and most assays were run with fresh PBMCs. Diversity was high in both naive subsets and much lower in memory cells.

Germline V gene sequence: CDR1 DFQATT, CDR2 SNEGSKA (reference sequence). The length of the CDR3 is 16 residues. Worth noting for this clonotype: Its antigen remains unidentified.

Sequencing was carried out using naive CXCR3- CD8+ T cells from blood. Noted subset: CD45RO-CCR7+CD27+CD95- naive CD8+ T cells lacking CXCR3 (TNR3-). The receptor was derived from a human donor in good health. Some clones in this sample may be carry-over from other donors' samples. The rearrangement links TRBV20-1 to TRBJ2-7; the TCRdb D gene call, TRBD2, has no DNA to confirm it. This CDR3 reads CSARDATSGSVHEQYF.